The sequence of this TCR beta chain was determined in a study of blood T cell repertoires in COVID-19. Overall study context: Italy, Spain and the United States were the sources of the convalescent and acute COVID-19 samples.

The CDR3 runs to 15 residues. Germline V gives CDR1 SGHVS, CDR2 FQNEAQ. V gave up 1 base and J gave up 5 bases; unmatched junction bases: 4. Assay: immunoSEQ multiplex PCR; the TCRdb copy retains only in-frame clones and omits some. Of about 220,000 clones detected, roughly 84% appear once; the ten largest clones hold roughly 2.6%. The sequence was obtained from a man aged 45-60 years who had recovered from COVID-19. The source material was peripheral blood. This sequence joins TRBV7-8 and TRBJ2-3; 9 nucleotides align to TRBD2. The CDR3 DNA reads TGTGCCAGCAGCTTAGAGGCGGGAGGGGGAGATACGCAGTATTTT. It encodes CASSLEAGGGDTQYF.